What follows describes a single T cell receptor (beta chain). Its antigen remains unidentified. This sample was taken from a study of OX40 agonist ivuxolimab in advanced cancers. In the study overall: Prior anti-PD-1, anti-PD-L1 or anti-CTLA-4 therapy did not bar entry, and more than 35% had some. Study-level points and caveats: It was also the case that some nonresponders had low normalized T-cell clonal expansion.

TCRdb keeps only in-frame clones here, not all; method: immunoSEQ multiplex PCR. The table has 40,000 to 50,000 clones, 70% to 90% seen once. Germline assignment: CDR1 MGHRA and CDR2 YSYEKL. The germline V and J ends were trimmed by 5 bases and 2 bases, with 12 bases remaining between them. The CDR3 spans 14 residues. The sequencing here drew on CD4+ or CD8+ T cells sorted from blood, taken in a trial of the OX40 agonist ivuxolimab. This clonotype was obtained from an adult with an advanced solid tumor such as melanoma, head and neck, liver or kidney cancer. The rearrangement links TRBV4-1 to TRBJ2-5; D remains ambiguous. The CDR3 sequence: CASSYNWGQETQYF. CDR3 in DNA: TGCGCCAGCAGCTACAATTGGGGACAAGAGACCCAGTACTTC.